This paragraph reports one T cell receptor (beta chain). Its antigen specificity is not known. Base quality data are lacking; no much larger clone is found one base away. The source of the sample is a study of T-cell reconstitution after alpha-beta-depleted transplantation in children (dated by TCRdb to the mid-2010s). Regarding the research as a whole: The study quantitatively tracked T-cell immune reconstitution after TCRalphabeta/CD19-depleted allogeneic hematopoietic cell transplantation in children using TCR repertoire profiling. Paper-wide results and their limitations: Hyperexpanded clone frequencies declined over subsequent months; after one year, T-cell counts and TCRbeta diversity were mostly attributed to newly produced T cells. The apparently early alphabetaT-cell count recovery about two months after transplant was reportedly dependent on only several hundred rapidly expanded clones derived from non-depleted graft cells. In some patients, high TCRbeta diversity at day 60 was attributed to recipient T cells and intrathymic progenitors that had survived conditioning.

CDR1 SGHRS and CDR2 YFSETQ were looked up in the germline V gene. Counted from cysteine to phenylalanine, this CDR3 has 14 amino acids. This entry keeps only the CDR3 DNA: 42 bases, framed from base 1. The trim is 4 bases for V and 4 bases for J, with a gap of 12 bases between the germline ends. The library relied on PCR. This sample was sequenced with an Illumina HiSeq 2500. Molecular barcoding was employed in the preparation of TCR libraries, with unique molecular identifiers being used to normalize TCRbeta repertoire quantification. TCRdb took the public reads, trimmed them with fastp at Q25, ran MiXCR for clone calling and kept in-frame beta chains. Identical CDR3 proteins give one entry, which carries the most common genes and DNA. This sample is represented by around 700,000 distinct CDR3 sequences; less than 15% of them were singletons. Of the sample, 0.75% to 0.85% is held by the ten largest clones.

The sample's treatment or condition, from its label and the paper: allogeneic hematopoietic cell transplantation with graft depleted of TCRalphabeta T cells and CD19 B cells. TCRalphabeta/CD19-depleted allogeneic hematopoietic cell grafts were given to the transplant recipients, all of whom were children. The receptor comes from a girl aged 2 to 9 with congenital amegakaryocytic thrombocytopenia, due to receive a stem cell transplant. The chain joins TRBV5-1 to TRBJ2-4, with TRBD1 as a weak D call on 6 bases. The sequencing used PBMCs, collected before TCRalphabeta/CD19-depleted stem cell transplant. CDR3 loop: CASSNSGTKNIQYF. Here is the DNA: TGCGCCAGCAGCAACTCCGGGACAAAAAACATTCAGTACTTC.